This T cell receptor (beta chain) was recovered during a study of graft-versus-host responses after intestinal transplantation. CDR1 SGHTA and CDR2 FQGTGA come from the germline V gene. The CDR3 extends over 15 amino acids. V shed 6 bases and J 4 bases; nucleotides not matched to a gene: 5. The data were produced by immunoSEQ multiplex PCR, yet TCRdb's version contains in-frame clones alone and is incomplete. The sample holds 100,000 to 120,000 clones, over 85% seen once. A note on this clone: Its antigen is undetermined.

The specimen comprised unstimulated CD8+ T cells sorted from spleen or lymph node cells, sampled before intestinal transplant. This chain links TRBV7-3 with TRBJ2-1; 11 positions agree with TRBD1. This TCR came from a human donor who received an intestinal transplant. CDR3 coding DNA: TGTGCCAGCAGTTTGGGACAGGGGGTTTACAATGAGCAGTTCTTC. Amino acid sequence: CASSLGQGVYNEQFF.